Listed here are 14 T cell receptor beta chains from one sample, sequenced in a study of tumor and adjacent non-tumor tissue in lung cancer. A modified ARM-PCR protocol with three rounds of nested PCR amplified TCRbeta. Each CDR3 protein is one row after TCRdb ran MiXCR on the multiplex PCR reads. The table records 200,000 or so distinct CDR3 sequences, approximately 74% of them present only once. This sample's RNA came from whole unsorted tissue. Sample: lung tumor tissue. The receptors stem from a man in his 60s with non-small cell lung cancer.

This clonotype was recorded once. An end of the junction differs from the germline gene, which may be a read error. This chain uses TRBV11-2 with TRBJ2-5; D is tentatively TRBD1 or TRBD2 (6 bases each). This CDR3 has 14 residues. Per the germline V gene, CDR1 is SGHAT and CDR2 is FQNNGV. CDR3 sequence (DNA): TGTGCCAACAGCTGGTGGGGGGCATGGGAGACCCAGTACTTC. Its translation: CANSWWGAWETQYF.

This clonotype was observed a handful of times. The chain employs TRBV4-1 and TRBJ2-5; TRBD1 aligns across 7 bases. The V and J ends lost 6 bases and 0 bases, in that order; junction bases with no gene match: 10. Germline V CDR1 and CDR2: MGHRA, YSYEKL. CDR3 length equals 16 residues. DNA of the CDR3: TGCGCCAGCAGTCCGAACAGGGGCCGGGACCAAGAGACCCAGTACTTC. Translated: CASSPNRGRDQETQYF.

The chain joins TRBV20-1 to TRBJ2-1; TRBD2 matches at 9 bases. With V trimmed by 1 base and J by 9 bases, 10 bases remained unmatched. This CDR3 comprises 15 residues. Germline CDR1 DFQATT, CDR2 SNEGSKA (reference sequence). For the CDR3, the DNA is TGCAGTGCTAGAGTCGCTAGCGGGATCGTAGGTGAGCAGTTCTTC. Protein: CSARVASGIVGEQFF.

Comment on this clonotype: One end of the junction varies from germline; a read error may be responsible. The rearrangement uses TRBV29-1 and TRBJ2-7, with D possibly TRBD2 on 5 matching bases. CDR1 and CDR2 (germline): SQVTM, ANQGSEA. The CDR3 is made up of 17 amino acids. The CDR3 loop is CSVEYHSRGQSSYEQYF. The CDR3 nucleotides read TGCAGTGTTGAATATCACTCCCGGGGTCAAAGCTCCTACGAGCAGTACTTC.

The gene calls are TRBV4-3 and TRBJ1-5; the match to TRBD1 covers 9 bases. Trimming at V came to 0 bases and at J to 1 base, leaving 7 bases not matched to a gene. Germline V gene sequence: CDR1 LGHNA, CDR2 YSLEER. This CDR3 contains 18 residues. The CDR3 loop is CASSQDLTGGSSNQPQHF. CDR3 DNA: TGCGCCAGCAGCCAAGATTTGACAGGGGGTAGCAGCAATCAGCCCCAGCATTTT.

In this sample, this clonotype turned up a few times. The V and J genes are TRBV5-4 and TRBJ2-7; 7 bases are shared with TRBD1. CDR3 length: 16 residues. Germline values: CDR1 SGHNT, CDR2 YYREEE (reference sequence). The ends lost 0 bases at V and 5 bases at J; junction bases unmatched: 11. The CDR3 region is CASSLDWGTEPNEQYF. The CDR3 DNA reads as TGTGCCAGCAGCTTGGATTGGGGGACAGAACCTAACGAGCAGTACTTC.

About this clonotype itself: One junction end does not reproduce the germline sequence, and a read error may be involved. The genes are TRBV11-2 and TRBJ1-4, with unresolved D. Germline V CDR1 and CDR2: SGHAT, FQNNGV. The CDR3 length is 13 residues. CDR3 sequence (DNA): TGTGACAACAGCACCGGACTGAATGAAAAACTGTATTTT. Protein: CDNSTGLNEKLYF.

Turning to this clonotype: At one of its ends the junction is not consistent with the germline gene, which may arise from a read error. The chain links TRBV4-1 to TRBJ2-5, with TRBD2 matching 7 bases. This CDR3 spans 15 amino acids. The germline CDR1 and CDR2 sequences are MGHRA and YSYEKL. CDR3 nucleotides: TGCGCCAGCAGCCAACCCGGGGGGACCCAAGAGACCCATTACTTC. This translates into CASSQPGGTQETHYF.

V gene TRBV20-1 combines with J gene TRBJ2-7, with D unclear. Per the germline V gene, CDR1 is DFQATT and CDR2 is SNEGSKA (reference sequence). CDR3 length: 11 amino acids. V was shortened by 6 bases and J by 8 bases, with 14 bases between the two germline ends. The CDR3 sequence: CSALAYYKQYF. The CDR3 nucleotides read TGCAGTGCCTTAGCATATTACAAGCAGTACTTC.

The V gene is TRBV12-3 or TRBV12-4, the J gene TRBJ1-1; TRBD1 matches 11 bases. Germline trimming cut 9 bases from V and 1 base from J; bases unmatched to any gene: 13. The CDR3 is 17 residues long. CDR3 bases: TGTGCCAGAAGCCCAAGGGGACAGGGGGTTGCGAACACTGAAGCTTTCTTT. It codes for CARSPRGQGVANTEAFF.

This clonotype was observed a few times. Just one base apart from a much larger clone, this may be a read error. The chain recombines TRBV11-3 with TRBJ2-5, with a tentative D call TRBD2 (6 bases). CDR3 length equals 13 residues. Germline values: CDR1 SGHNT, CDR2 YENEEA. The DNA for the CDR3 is TGTACCAGCAGCTTATTGGGGGGAGAGACCCAGTACTTC. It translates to CTSSLLGGETQYF.

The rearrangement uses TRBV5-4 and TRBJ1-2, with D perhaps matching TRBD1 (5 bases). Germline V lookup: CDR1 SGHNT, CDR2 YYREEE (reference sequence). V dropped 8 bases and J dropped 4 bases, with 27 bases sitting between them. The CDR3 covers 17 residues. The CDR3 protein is CASSHGTHYPGPYGYTF. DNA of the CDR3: TGTGCCAGTAGCCACGGGACGCACTACCCTGGGCCCTATGGCTACACCTTC.

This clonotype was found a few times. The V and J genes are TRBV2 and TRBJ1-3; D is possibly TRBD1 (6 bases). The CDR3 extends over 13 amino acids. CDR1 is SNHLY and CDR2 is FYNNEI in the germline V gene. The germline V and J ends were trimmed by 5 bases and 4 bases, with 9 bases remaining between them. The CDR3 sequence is CASSYRVGNTIYF. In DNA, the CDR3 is TGTGCCAGCAGTTACAGGGTCGGAAACACCATATATTTT.

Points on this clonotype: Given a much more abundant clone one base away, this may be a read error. In nucleotides, the CDR3 is TGTGTCAGCAGTGAGGACAGCAACACTGAAGCTTTCTTT. Translation gives CVSSEDSNTEAFF. The chain has TRBV6-1 and TRBJ1-1; the D gene is possibly TRBD1 (6 bases). Looked up from germline, CDR1 is MNHNS and CDR2 is SASEGT. The CDR3 extends over 13 amino acids.